This note documents a single T cell receptor (beta chain) sequence. The specificity of this receptor is unknown. Per-base qualities were not stored, and no clone one base away is much larger. This sample stems from a study of T cell responses to AZD1222 COVID-19 vaccine (dated by TCRdb to the early 2020s). About the investigation overall: A total of 233 trial participants underwent TCR sequencing, of whom 200 to 220 received two doses of AZD1222 and about 25 received two doses of the MenACWY control vaccine. Enrollment into the trials was organized by age into subgroups of 18-55, 56-69 and 70-plus years, and those subgroups contained approximately 160, 26 and 62 TCR-sequenced participants, respectively.

General findings and caveats noted by the study authors: The whole spike protein was spanned by vaccine-associated CD4 TCRs, and dominant responses were seen in regions 160-218 and 743-854. Because no day 14 peak-response samples were available, repertoires were characterized only after the peak T cell response. In the small 56-69-year group, the increase in depth fell short of significance, most likely because of low power. Participants were mostly white British and included more females than males, and it was suggested by the authors that clonal diversity may have been underestimated. After two AZD1222 doses, spike-specific TCR breadth and depth were significantly higher than at day 0 and than in MenACWY recipients. Epitopes outside the regions mutated in the B.1.351 and B.1.1.7 variants were reportedly recognized by nearly half of the unique spike-specific TCRs. Conclusions about previously exposed vaccinees are limited, since just five or six AZD1222 recipients were seropositive for SARS-CoV-2 at baseline.

The CDR3 regions of human TCRbeta chains were analyzed by immunosequencing. The authors processed their data as follows. TCRs in the repertoires were compared against a reference library of SARS-CoV-2-specific TCRs that had been generated with the MIRA antigen-specificity platform. Breadth was defined as the fraction of unique TCRs that were SARS-CoV-2-associated. Depth was defined as the fraction of total T cells that were SARS-CoV-2-associated. Using the MIRA data, each spike-specific TCR was assigned both to the spike region to which the TCR was reactive and to a CD4 or CD8 class. Log10-transformed breadth and depth values were compared by one-way ANOVA with Sidak's multiple comparisons tests. TCRdb mirrors the immuneACCESS table, restricted to in-frame sequences. Some clones are absent from its copies; in checked studies, under half trace to an unresolved V gene, and the reason for the others is unknown. Clone size and V and J calls were adopted from that table, with D and trimming inferred from the DNA. This sample holds around 150,000 clones; 92% were observed only once. Of the sample, about 3.7% falls within the top ten clones.

A distance of 4 bases separates the germline ends of V and J, which lose 6 bases and 2 bases respectively. Including cysteine and phenylalanine, the CDR3 has 11 amino acids. Only the CDR3 part of the read is kept: 33 bases, read in frame from the first base. Looking up the germline V gene yields CDR1 SQVTM and CDR2 ANQGSEA. What the time point label conveys for this sample: about 28 days (+/-7) after the second vaccine dose. AZD1222 recipients with second doses at about 4 weeks or about 12 weeks were pooled, because spike-specific TCR depth and breadth did not differ between schedules. Samples from vaccinated people were obtained from the UK trials COV001 and COV002, which included a single-blind randomized controlled phase 2/3 trial of AZD1222 (ChAdOx1 nCoV-19) in healthy adults. For TCRbeta chain sequencing, PBMC samples were collected from trial participants at day 0 and at day 28 after the second dose.

This specimen was peripheral blood, taken 28 days after the second AZD1222 dose. This receptor was identified in an adult who received the AZD1222 COVID-19 vaccine. The V and J segments used are TRBV29-1 and TRBJ2-2, with the D gene uncertain. The CDR3 amino acid sequence is: CSVRNTGELFF. The DNA reads as follows: TGCAGCGTGAGAAACACCGGGGAGCTGTTTTTT.